Below are 13 T cell receptor beta chains sequenced from a single sample in a study of blood T cell repertoires in COVID-19. Data came from immunoSEQ multiplex PCR; TCRdb stores just in-frame clones and leaves some out. The table includes 300,000 or so clones, roughly 90% detected once. What was sequenced was PBMCs or T cells enriched from blood (not recorded which). Receptor source: a man aged 55 to 70 who had recovered from COVID-19.

This chain connects TRBV15 to TRBJ1-2; 8 bases are a match to TRBD1. This CDR3 spans 13 amino acids. CDR1 is LNHNV and CDR2 is YYDKDF in the germline V gene (reference sequence). J was trimmed by 6 bases and V by 4 bases; bases with no gene match: 4. The CDR3 loop is CATSTGQGHGYTF. CDR3 coding DNA: TGTGCCACCAGCACCGGACAGGGACATGGCTACACCTTC.

This clone was recorded at least ten times. The V call is TRBV10-3, the J call TRBJ1-3; the D gene is possibly TRBD1 (6 bases). This CDR3 comprises 13 residues. The ends were cut back, 6 bases at V and 0 bases at J, with 6 bases in the middle. Germline V gene sequence: CDR1 ENHRY, CDR2 SYGVKD. CDR3 sequence reads: CAIRDSSGNTIYF. CDR3 nucleotides: TGTGCCATCAGGGACAGCTCTGGAAACACCATATATTTT.

This sequence joins TRBV12-5 and TRBJ2-3; TRBD2 matches 12 bases. The germline gives CDR1 LGHNT, CDR2 FRNRAP. The CDR3 runs 15 residues. J was trimmed by 7 bases and V by 5 bases; bases with no gene match: 7. CDR3 amino acids: CASGRLAGVVNTQYF. The CDR3 nucleotides are TGTGCTAGTGGTCGACTAGCGGGGGTGGTTAATACGCAGTATTTT. Using reference TRBV12-5 and TRBJ2-3 for the parts outside the CDR3, the full variable domain is DARVTQTPRHKVTEMGQEVTMRCQPILGHNTVFWYRQTMMQGLELLAYFRNRAPLDDSGMPKDRFSAEMPDATLATLKIQPSEPRDSAVYFCASGRLAGVVNTQYFGPGTRLTVL.

The genes are TRBV7-6 and TRBJ2-4, with a possible D match to TRBD1 (7 bases). Per germline, CDR1 SGHVS and CDR2 FNYEAQ. Trimming pared 1 base from V and 9 bases from J, leaving 13 bases between. There are 14 residues in the CDR3. CDR3 region: CASSLVFQGGIQYF. The DNA for the CDR3 is TGTGCCAGCAGCTTAGTTTTTCAGGGGGGCATTCAGTACTTC.

V and J are TRBV7-8 and TRBJ1-3, with a weak D call TRBD1 (5 bases). The CDR3 length is 16 residues. Germline V gives CDR1 SGHVS, CDR2 FQNEAQ. Trimming removed 1 base at V and 4 bases at J, with 14 bases between. The CDR3 DNA reads TGTGCCAGCAGCTTAGTTGGTTCAGGGCAAGGAAACACCATATATTTT. It encodes CASSLVGSGQGNTIYF.

This rearrangement joins TRBV18 to TRBJ1-2, with TRBD1 as a possible D gene (5 bases). The V gene's germline CDR1 is KGHSH and CDR2 LQKENI. V lost 2 bases, J lost 1 base, and 8 bases lay in between. The CDR3 loop spans 14 amino acids. CDR3 coding DNA: TGTGCCAGCTCACCATCGACAGATAACTATGGCTACACCTTC. It translates to CASSPSTDNYGYTF.

This rearrangement joins TRBV5-8 to TRBJ1-2; D is possibly TRBD1 (5 bases). CDR3 length: 14 residues. Trimming pared 0 bases from V and 4 bases from J, leaving 10 bases between. Per germline, CDR1 SGHTS and CDR2 YDEGEE. The CDR3 is CASSLGRGGYGYTF. DNA for the CDR3: TGTGCCAGCAGCTTGGGGCGGGGCGGCTATGGCTACACCTTC.

The rearrangement uses TRBV3-1 (or the pseudogene TRBV3-2) and TRBJ2-3; D is ambiguous. Per the germline V gene, CDR1 is LGHDT and CDR2 is YNNKEL (reference sequence). V lost 0 bases, J lost 0 bases, and 16 bases lay in between. The CDR3 is 18 amino acids. DNA of the CDR3: TGTGCCAGCAGCCAAGACCGTCCTATTAGTGCTAGCACAGATACGCAGTATTTT. It codes for CASSQDRPISASTDTQYF.

The chain is built from TRBV19 and TRBJ2-1; 11 nucleotides line up with TRBD1. Per the germline V gene, CDR1 is LNHDA and CDR2 is SQIVND (reference sequence). Trimming cost V 6 bases and J 7 bases; bases outside gene matches: 5. The CDR3 runs to 14 residues. CDR3 sequence reads: CASSRDRGWNEQFF. CDR3 DNA sequence: TGTGCCAGTAGCCGGGACAGGGGGTGGAATGAGCAGTTCTTC.

CDR3 sequence (DNA): TGTGCCAGCAGTTATACCGACAGGGGCCATGGCTACACCTTC. It is translated as CASSYTDRGHGYTF. The chain has TRBV6-6 and TRBJ1-2; 8 bases align to TRBD1. Germline loops: CDR1 MNHNY, CDR2 SVGAGI (reference sequence). The CDR3 contains 14 residues. J was trimmed by 6 bases and V by 3 bases; bases with no gene match: 6.

About this clone itself: A junction end diverges from the germline sequence, so it may reflect a read error. This chain connects TRBV7-7 to TRBJ2-3, with TRBD2 matching over 7 bases. The germline V gene encodes CDR1 SSHAT and CDR2 FNYEAQ (reference sequence). The CDR3 spans 15 residues. The CDR3 sequence: CASSFTSDPTDTQYF. The CDR3, as DNA: TGTGCTAGCAGCTTTACTAGCGACCCCACGGATACGCAGTATTTT.

The rearrangement uses TRBV18 and TRBJ1-3, with TRBD1 identical over 8 bases. The CDR3 sequence is 16 residues long. Looked up from germline, CDR1 is KGHSH and CDR2 is LQKENI. The junction had 8 bases not matched to a gene; V was cut back by 6 bases and J by 1 base. DNA for the CDR3: TGTGCCAGCTCTCTGGACAGGGTTTTTTCTGGAAACACCATATATTTT. This codes for CASSLDRVFSGNTIYF.

This clone was detected only a few times. The rearrangement links TRBV19 to TRBJ2-7; D gene unclear. This CDR3 contains 13 residues. CDR1 LNHDA and CDR2 SQIVND come from the germline V gene (reference sequence). The germline V and J ends were trimmed by 3 bases and 5 bases, with 11 bases remaining between them. CDR3 region: CASSIGSSDEQYF. Written as DNA, the CDR3 is TGTGCCAGTAGTATTGGCAGCAGCGACGAGCAGTACTTC.